This entry is about one TCR beta chain. The sample originates from a study of early T cells in non-severe SARS-CoV-2 infection. TCRdb redid the calling of the 5' RACE reads with MiXCR, one entry per CDR3 protein. The table records tens of thousands of distinct CDR3 sequences, 10% to 15% of them present only once. V lost 3 bases, J lost 0 bases, and 2 bases lay in between. This CDR3 spans 12 amino acids. Germline V gene sequence: CDR1 ENHRY, CDR2 SYGVKD. This clonotype was sampled from an adult who was a healthcare worker with PCR-confirmed SARS-CoV-2 infection or an uninfected control (not recorded which). The rearrangement joins TRBV10-3 to TRBJ1-1, with D unclear. The sample taken for sequencing was whole blood. The CDR3 DNA sequence: TGTGCCATCAGTGAACTGAACACTGAAGCTTTCTTT. Translating gives CAISELNTEAFF.